This T cell receptor (beta chain) is drawn from a study of T cell changes during pregnancy in multiple sclerosis. Generated by immunoSEQ multiplex PCR, the TCRdb table keeps only in-frame clones and is missing some. The repertoire holds about 77,000 clones, with 85% to 95% as singletons. There are 16 residues in the CDR3. V lost 4 bases and J lost 2, with 15 bases in between. The V gene's germline CDR1 is SGHVS and CDR2 FQNEAQ. The count of this clone is one. The specimen was peripheral blood, collected after pregnancy. This TCR was recovered from a female donor in good health, enrolled as a control in a pregnancy study. The J gene is TRBJ1-5, the V gene TRBV7-8; D not resolved. CDR3 nucleotide sequence: TGTGCCAGCAGCTCAACATCCAGAATGGGCAATCAGCCCCAGCATTTT. Its translation is CASSSTSRMGNQPQHF.